Listed here are 4 T cell receptor beta chains from one sample, sequenced in a study of somatic mutations in cytotoxic T cells in rheumatoid arthritis. Method: immunoSEQ multiplex PCR; TCRdb's copy keeps in-frame clones and lacks some. The sample has tens of thousands of clones, under 90% seen once. The sample was CD8+ T cells sorted from blood. The receptors were sampled from a man aged 35-49 years in good health.

This clone was seen just once. The V call is TRBV30, the J call TRBJ2-3; D call uncertain. Trimming left V 0 bases short and J 4 bases short, with 8 bases between. This CDR3 region has 13 residues. Germline assignment: CDR1 GTSNPN and CDR2 SVGIG (reference sequence). The CDR3 region has the DNA TGTGCCTGGAGTGTACAGAACCCAGATACGCAGTATTTT. It yields the protein CAWSVQNPDTQYF.

This clone appeared a few times. J is TRBJ2-2 and V is TRBV9; no definite D call. The CDR3 has 16 residues. CDR1 and CDR2 from the germline V gene are SGDLS and YYNGEE. V dropped 0 bases and J dropped 7 bases, with 16 bases sitting between them. The CDR3 DNA reads as TGTGCCAGCAGCGTAGCTGTGGACCAGCCCATCGGGGAGCTGTTTTTT. Amino acids: CASSVAVDQPIGELFF.

V and J are TRBV7-8 and TRBJ1-4; D not resolved. The ends were cut back, 3 bases at V and 5 bases at J, with 4 bases in the middle. The CDR3 sequence is 12 residues long. The germline V gene has CDR1 SGHVS and CDR2 FQNEAQ. CDR3 coding DNA: TGTGCCAGCAGCTTCGGCAATGAAAAACTGTTTTTT. Translation: CASSFGNEKLFF.

V and J are TRBV5-1 and TRBJ2-3; D is possibly TRBD1 or TRBD2 (5 bases each). Germline CDR1 SGHRS, CDR2 YFSETQ. This CDR3 comprises 17 residues. Trimming shortened V by 0 bases and J by 3 bases, and 17 bases separated the two germline ends. In DNA, the CDR3 is TGCGCCAGCAGCTTGGGGGGCGGAGGCTGGGAGACAGATACGCAGTATTTT. Translated: CASSLGGGGWETDTQYF.